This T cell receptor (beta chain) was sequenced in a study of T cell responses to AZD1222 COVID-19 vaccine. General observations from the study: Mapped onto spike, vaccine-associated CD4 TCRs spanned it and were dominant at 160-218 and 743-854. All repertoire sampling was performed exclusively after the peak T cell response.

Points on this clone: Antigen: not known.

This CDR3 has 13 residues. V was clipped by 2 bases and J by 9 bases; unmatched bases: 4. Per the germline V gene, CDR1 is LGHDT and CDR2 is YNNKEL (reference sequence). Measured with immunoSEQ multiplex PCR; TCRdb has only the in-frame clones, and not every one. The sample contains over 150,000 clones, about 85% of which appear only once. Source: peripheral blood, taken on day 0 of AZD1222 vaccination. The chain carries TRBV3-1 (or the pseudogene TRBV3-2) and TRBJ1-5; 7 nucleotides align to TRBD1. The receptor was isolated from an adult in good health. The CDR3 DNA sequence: TGTGCCAGCAGCCAAAAAAGGGACAGGCCCCAGCATTTT. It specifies CASSQKRDRPQHF.